A selection of T cell receptor beta chains follows, all from one sample in a study of blood T cell repertoires in COVID-19. Method: immunoSEQ multiplex PCR; TCRdb's copy keeps in-frame clones and lacks some. The table has about 190,000 clones, almost 90% seen once. The sample comprised peripheral blood. These receptors all stem from a man between 45 and 60 years old with acute or convalescent COVID-19. CDR3s include the opening cysteine and the closing phenylalanine or tryptophan. D genes are given only for firm matches. The size field is filled for only some rows; it gives once, few, many or a size class.

j_call	d_call	clone_size	v_call	cdr3_nt	cdr3_aa
TRBJ2-2	NA	few	TRBV12-3/TRBV12-4	TGTGCCAGCAGTCCAGGGCCCGGGGAGCTGTTTTTT	CASSPGPGELFF
TRBJ1-2	NA	once	TRBV3-1/TRBV3-2	TGTGCCAGCAGCCAAGGCGCTCGGAGGGTTGGGGGCTACACCTTC	CASSQGARRVGGYTF
TRBJ1-1	NA	once	TRBV27	TGTGCCAGCGGGGGGACGGGAATGAAAGCTTTCTTT	CASGGTGMKAFF
TRBJ1-1	NA	NA	TRBV7-2	TGTGCCAGCAGAAAGGACAGCCCCGGTGAAGCTTTCTTT	CASRKDSPGEAFF
TRBJ1-1	NA	NA	TRBV6-5	TGTGCCAGCAGTCCACAGTTCGCGACTGAAGCTTTCTTT	CASSPQFATEAFF
TRBJ1-5	NA	NA	TRBV19	TGTGCCAGTAAGAGCAGGCCGAATCAGCCCCAGCATTTT	CASKSRPNQPQHF
TRBJ2-2	NA	NA	TRBV25-1	TGTGCCAGCAGTGAGTTGGGCAGGCCGAACACCGGGGAGCTGTTTTTT	CASSELGRPNTGELFF
TRBJ2-7	TRBD1	NA	TRBV7-6	TGTGCCAGCAGCACCGGACAGGGCGTTCTCTCCTACGAGCAGTACTTC	CASSTGQGVLSYEQYF
TRBJ2-7	TRBD1	once	TRBV3-1/TRBV3-2	TGTGCCAGCAGCCAAGGATTTCAGGGGGCCGTTTACGAGCAGTACTTC	CASSQGFQGAVYEQYF
TRBJ1-2	TRBD1	once	TRBV20-1	TGCAGCCGGGACAGGGCCTATGGCTACACCTTC	CSRDRAYGYTF
TRBJ2-3	TRBD2	once	TRBV14	TGTGCCAGCAGCCAAGACCTACTAGCGGCGACTGCAGATACGCAGTATTTT	CASSQDLLAATADTQYF
TRBJ1-2	TRBD1	NA	TRBV3-1/TRBV3-2	TGTGCCAGCAGTCTAAGCGGAGGAACAGGGGGTGGGGGCTACACCTTC	CASSLSGGTGGGGYTF
TRBJ2-2	TRBD2	NA	TRBV18	TGTGCCAGCTCACCACCTAGCGGGAGGGCCCTCACCGGGGAGCTGTTTTTT	CASSPPSGRALTGELFF
TRBJ2-5	NA	NA	TRBV3-1/TRBV3-2	TGTGCCAGCAGCCAAGATGTCAGGGTAGGGGAGACCCAGTACTTC	CASSQDVRVGETQYF
TRBJ2-5	TRBD1	NA	TRBV11-3	TGTGCCAGCAGCTTGTCCGGGACAGGGGTAGGGGAGACCCAGTACTTC	CASSLSGTGVGETQYF
TRBJ2-3	NA	once	TRBV5-1	TGCGCCAGCAGCTTGGGCAGGGGACCAGATACGCAGTATTTT	CASSLGRGPDTQYF
TRBJ2-3	NA	NA	TRBV4-3	TGCGCCAGCAGCCAAGGGTCGGGGGGCCCCGCAGATACGCAGTATTTT	CASSQGSGGPADTQYF
TRBJ1-2	TRBD1	NA	TRBV6-6	TGTGCCAGCAGCTCCTGGGGGGGGACAGGGGAAGATGGCTACACCTTC	CASSSWGGTGEDGYTF
TRBJ1-5	NA	NA	TRBV19	TGTGCCAGTAGCGTTAATAGCAATCAGCCCCAGCATTTT	CASSVNSNQPQHF
TRBJ1-5	NA	few	TRBV30	TGTGCCTGGAGCCGGGGGAGGTTGGGGCTGGGGAGCAATCAGCCCCAGCATTTT	CAWSRGRLGLGSNQPQHF
TRBJ1-5	TRBD1	NA	TRBV4-1	TGCGCCAGCAGCACGACAGGGGTTAATCAGCCCCAGCATTTT	CASSTTGVNQPQHF
TRBJ2-3	NA	NA	TRBV19	TGTGCCAGTAGTGGGCTAGCCCACACTAGCACAGATACGCAGTATTTT	CASSGLAHTSTDTQYF
TRBJ2-3	NA	NA	TRBV7-9	TGTGCCAGCAGACGCGGAGGTGGCAGTAGCACAGATACGCAGTATTTT	CASRRGGGSSTDTQYF
TRBJ2-3	NA	NA	TRBV7-9	TGTGCCAGCAGCTTAGCGTACGGCGGGGCAGATACGCAGTATTTT	CASSLAYGGADTQYF
TRBJ2-6	NA	NA	TRBV5-1	TGCGCCAGCAGCTTCGGGTCTGGGGCCAACGTCCTGACTTTC	CASSFGSGANVLTF
TRBJ2-1	TRBD2	NA	TRBV5-4	TGTGCCAGCAGCGGCGGACTAGCGGGAGCATCAGGTCATGAGCAGTTCTTC	CASSGGLAGASGHEQFF
TRBJ2-3	NA	NA	TRBV4-2	TGTGCCAGCAGCCCCGAGGGTCGGGGAGGCACAGATACGCAGTATTTT	CASSPEGRGGTDTQYF
TRBJ1-4	TRBD1	NA	TRBV18	TGTGCCAGCTCACCTTCAGGGGGTGAAAAACTGTTTTTT	CASSPSGGEKLFF
TRBJ1-5	NA	NA	TRBV7-2	TGTGCCAGCAGCCTTGGAGGGAACTATCAGCCCCAGCATTTT	CASSLGGNYQPQHF
TRBJ1-6	NA	once	TRBV4-3	TGCGCCAGCAGCCAAGAGCGAAGAGATAATTCACCCCTCCACTTT	CASSQERRDNSPLHF
TRBJ2-2	NA	NA	TRBV18	TGTGCCAGCGCCGGACAGGGAGGGCCCGGGGAGCTGTTTTTT	CASAGQGGPGELFF
TRBJ1-1	NA	NA	TRBV18	TGTGCCAGCTTGGAGGGAAGAGGGACTGAAGCTTTCTTT	CASLEGRGTEAFF
TRBJ2-3	TRBD1	NA	TRBV18	TGTGCCAGCTCCCAGGGGACAGGTTTGACAGATACGCAGTATTTT	CASSQGTGLTDTQYF
TRBJ2-7	TRBD1	once	TRBV7-2	TGTGCCAGCAGCTTAACAGGGGGCGAGCAGTACTTC	CASSLTGGEQYF
TRBJ1-2	TRBD1	NA	TRBV5-1	TGCGCCAGCAGCGAGGGACAGAACTATGGCTACACCTTC	CASSEGQNYGYTF
TRBJ1-3	TRBD1	NA	TRBV15	TGTGCCACCAGAGACGGGACAGCTGGAAACACCATATATTTT	CATRDGTAGNTIYF
TRBJ1-2	NA	NA	TRBV7-9	TGTGCCAGCAGCTTAGTCTGGGCAGGGGTTTATGGCTACACCTTC	CASSLVWAGVYGYTF
TRBJ2-7	TRBD2	NA	TRBV4-2	TGTGCCAGCAGCCAAGGACTAGCGGGAGGGGCGTGGCTAGACTACGAGCAGTACTTC	CASSQGLAGGAWLDYEQYF
TRBJ1-2	NA	NA	TRBV9	TGTGCCAGCAACAGTGGGCAGGGTGATGGCTACACCTTC	CASNSGQGDGYTF
TRBJ2-7	NA	NA	TRBV7-9	TGTGCCAGCAGCTTAGCTGTGGATTGGCGGAATTCCTACGAGCAGTACTTC	CASSLAVDWRNSYEQYF
TRBJ2-3	NA	NA	TRBV4-1	TGCGCCAGCAGCCAACTAGCGCCGTTCACAGATACGCAGTATTTT	CASSQLAPFTDTQYF
TRBJ2-3	NA	NA	TRBV9	TGTGCCAGCAGCGTATCCGGGTTAAGCACAGATACGCAGTATTTT	CASSVSGLSTDTQYF
TRBJ2-1	NA	once	TRBV6-6	TGTGCCACAGCTCCTAGCTCCTACAATGAGCAGTTCTTC	CATAPSSYNEQFF
TRBJ1-6	NA	NA	TRBV27	TGTGCCAGCAGATCTGGGGACATTAGTTCACCCCTCCACTTT	CASRSGDISSPLHF
TRBJ2-3	TRBD1	NA	TRBV29-1	TGCAGCGTCACAGGGGGCTATGGAGATACGCAGTATTTT	CSVTGGYGDTQYF
TRBJ1-6	NA	NA	TRBV5-5	TGTGCCAGCAGCCCCAGAGGGCCGACTCAGAATTCACCCCTCCACTTT	CASSPRGPTQNSPLHF
TRBJ1-1	TRBD1	NA	TRBV3-1/TRBV3-2	TGTGCCAGCAGCCAGGCAGGGGGTGAAGCTTTCTTT	CASSQAGGEAFF
TRBJ2-1	NA	NA	TRBV7-2	TGTGCCAGCAGCTTAGTATCTGCGCGGGACAATGAGCAGTTCTTC	CASSLVSARDNEQFF
TRBJ1-2	NA	NA	TRBV28	TGTGCCAGTGGGGAAGGAGGCAGCTATGGCTACACCTTC	CASGEGGSYGYTF
TRBJ2-5	NA	NA	TRBV6-5	TGTGCCAGCTTCCTGGCAGCAGGGGAGACCCAGTACTTC	CASFLAAGETQYF
TRBJ1-2	TRBD1	NA	TRBV3-1/TRBV3-2	TGTGCCAGCAGCCAAGTTGAGGGGGCGCGGGGCTACACCTTC	CASSQVEGARGYTF
TRBJ1-2	NA	NA	TRBV6-5	TGTGCCAGCAGCCGCGGGCAGAACTATGGCTACACCTTC	CASSRGQNYGYTF
TRBJ2-1	TRBD1	NA	TRBV2	TGTGCCAGCATACAGGGGGATTGGCACAATGAGCAGTTCTTC	CASIQGDWHNEQFF
TRBJ1-3	TRBD1	NA	TRBV7-9	TGTGCCAGCAGCTTACAGGGGGTAGCTGGAAACACCATATATTTT	CASSLQGVAGNTIYF
TRBJ1-3	NA	NA	TRBV14	TGTGCCAGCAGCCGAGGGACACACTCTGGAAACACCATATATTTT	CASSRGTHSGNTIYF
TRBJ2-7	TRBD2	NA	TRBV28	TGTGCCAGCAGGAGTGCCGGGACTAGCCCGACCGAGCAGTACTTC	CASRSAGTSPTEQYF
TRBJ2-1	NA	once	TRBV30	TGTGCCTGGAGTGGACAGTTGATCTACAATGAGCAGTTCTTC	CAWSGQLIYNEQFF
TRBJ1-3	NA	NA	TRBV2	TGTGCCAGCAGTGAAGTGGCGGGGGCCAGGAACACCATATATTTT	CASSEVAGARNTIYF
TRBJ2-3	TRBD2	NA	TRBV6-6	TGTGCCAGCAGTCCGCCGCCGGGACTAGCGGGGGGAATAACAGATACGCAGTATTTT	CASSPPPGLAGGITDTQYF
TRBJ2-7	TRBD1	NA	TRBV4-1	TGCGCCAGCAGCCGAGCTATACAGGGGAATGCGTACGAGCAGTACTTC	CASSRAIQGNAYEQYF